A single sample is the source of the 20 T cell receptor beta chains below, sequenced in a study of shared clonotypes between healthy human individuals. The data were produced by immunoSEQ multiplex PCR, yet TCRdb's version contains in-frame clones alone and is incomplete. The top ten hold 0.13% of the sample, which has around 2.1 million clones, 95% seen once. Source material: naive CD4+ T cells sorted from blood. This sample's subset: CD45RA+ positively selected. The receptors were gathered from a man younger than 35 in good health.

This rearrangement joins TRBV2 to TRBJ2-7; D unresolved. The CDR3 has 12 amino acids. The V end lost 6 bases, the J end lost 5 bases, and 11 bases lay between the germline ends. CDR1 and CDR2 (germline): SNHLY, FYNNEI. CDR3 amino acids: CASRQSSNEQYF. CDR3 nucleotides: TGTGCCAGCAGACAATCCAGCAACGAGCAGTACTTC.

This clone was seen once. The rearrangement joins TRBV14 to TRBJ2-7; 8 bases align to TRBD1. Per germline, CDR1 SGHDN and CDR2 FVKESK. The CDR3 runs to 15 residues. V shed 1 base and J 2 bases; nucleotides not matched to a gene: 4. CDR3 in amino acids: CASSQVGTGPYEQYF. DNA for the CDR3: TGTGCCAGCAGCCAAGTCGGGACAGGTCCCTACGAGCAGTACTTC.

The gene calls are TRBV15 and TRBJ1-5; the match to TRBD1 covers 8 bases. CDR1 is LNHNV, CDR2 YYDKDF, per germline (reference sequence). The junction had 5 bases not matched to a gene; V was cut back by 0 bases and J by 4 bases. The CDR3 spans 16 residues. CDR3 bases: TGTGCCACCAGCAGAGATACGGACAGGGTTAATCAGCCCCAGCATTTT. Amino acid sequence: CATSRDTDRVNQPQHF.

The chain links TRBV10-3 to TRBJ2-5, with a possible D match to TRBD2 (5 bases). The CDR3 covers 15 residues. Germline V gene lookup returns CDR1 ENHRY and CDR2 SYGVKD. The V end lost 5 bases, the J end lost 4 bases, and 17 bases lay between the germline ends. The DNA for the CDR3 is TGTGCCATCAGTTCTGGCGCAGGAGGACGAGAGACCCAGTACTTC. As protein: CAISSGAGGRETQYF.

J is TRBJ2-7 and V is TRBV30, with D perhaps matching TRBD2 (6 bases). Germline values: CDR1 GTSNPN, CDR2 SVGIG (reference sequence). The length of the CDR3 is 11 residues. V lost 4 bases, J lost 6 bases, and 10 bases lay in between. The CDR3 coding sequence is TGTGCCTGGACCTCGGAGGGCGAGCAGTACTTC. Its translation is CAWTSEGEQYF.

V gene TRBV4-3 combines with J gene TRBJ1-4; D is possibly TRBD1 (6 bases). Germline V gives CDR1 LGHNA, CDR2 YSLEER. The V and J ends lost 0 bases and 5 bases respectively, with 16 bases between them. The CDR3 extends over 17 amino acids. The CDR3 nucleotides read TGCGCCAGCAGCCAAGATTGGCAGGGGAGGAAAAATGAAAAACTGTTTTTT. This translates into CASSQDWQGRKNEKLFF.

V gene TRBV7-9 combines with J gene TRBJ2-7; the D gene is possibly TRBD2 (5 bases). V gave up 3 bases and J gave up 3 bases, with 12 bases separating them. CDR1 is SEHNR, CDR2 FQNEAQ, per germline (reference sequence). This CDR3 comprises 14 residues. This CDR3 is CASSFKNRGYEQYF. DNA of the CDR3: TGTGCCAGCAGCTTTAAAAACCGGGGCTACGAGCAGTACTTC.

The count of this clone is one. The chain combines TRBV6-5 with TRBJ1-2; D is ambiguous. The germline CDR1 and CDR2 sequences are MNHEY and SVGAGI. Trimming left V 2 bases short and J 7 bases short, with 17 bases between. This CDR3 is built from 15 residues. The CDR3 loop is CASSYRGGTETGYTF. CDR3 nucleotide sequence: TGTGCCAGCAGTTACCGTGGTGGTACAGAAACTGGCTACACCTTC.

This chain connects TRBV10-3 to TRBJ2-7, with D maybe TRBD1 (6 bases). CDR1 is ENHRY and CDR2 is SYGVKD in the germline V gene. This CDR3 has 14 amino acids. V was clipped by 7 bases and J by 4 bases, with 17 bases between them. The CDR3 DNA sequence: TGTGCCATCAACGATCCGGGACACTCATACGAGCAGTACTTC. Encoded protein: CAINDPGHSYEQYF.

This chain connects TRBV6-5 to TRBJ2-5; TRBD1 or TRBD2 may be the D gene (5 bases each). Germline lookup yields CDR1 MNHEY and CDR2 SVGAGI. The CDR3 sequence is 11 residues long. Trimming left V 11 bases short and J 1 base short, with 8 bases between. Here the CDR3 DNA reads TGTGCCTCGGGGACCCAAGAGACCCAGTACTTC. Encoded protein: CASGTQETQYF.

The rearrangement joins TRBV9 to TRBJ2-3, with TRBD1 matching 7 bases. Trimming took 4 bases from V and 2 from J; bases not matched to a gene: 16. This CDR3 contains 18 residues. The germline gives CDR1 SGDLS, CDR2 YYNGEE. Here the CDR3 reads CASSREGALIMDTDTQYF. The DNA for the CDR3 is TGTGCCAGCAGCCGAGAGGGGGCCTTAATAATGGACACAGATACGCAGTATTTT.

As DNA, the CDR3 is TGTGCCAGCAGCTTAAAAGGTGGGACAGGGGAATACGAGCAGTACTTC. The encoded protein is CASSLKGGTGEYEQYF. This chain links TRBV7-3 with TRBJ2-7, with TRBD1 identical over 10 bases. Germline V lookup: CDR1 SGHTA, CDR2 FQGTGA. This CDR3 has 16 residues. V lost 1 base, J lost 4 bases, and 7 bases stayed unmatched.

V gene TRBV7-8 combines with J gene TRBJ2-5; the match to TRBD1 covers 7 bases. Germline assignment: CDR1 SGHVS and CDR2 FQNEAQ. Trimming removed 5 bases from V and 4 bases from J; junction bases left unmatched: 10. This CDR3 region has 15 residues. CDR3 bases: TGTGCCAGCAGCGCTGATCCACAGGGGCGAGAGACCCAGTACTTC. Its translation: CASSADPQGRETQYF. The full variable domain, rest sourced from reference TRBV7-8 and TRBJ2-5, is GAGVSQSPRYKVAKRGQDVALRCDPISGHVSLFWYQQALGQGPEFLTYFQNEAQLDKSGLPSDRFFAERPEGSVSTLKIQRTQQEDSAVYLCASSADPQGRETQYFGPGTRLLVL.

This rearrangement joins TRBV19 to TRBJ1-4, with 8 nucleotides matching TRBD1. Germline V lookup: CDR1 LNHDA, CDR2 SQIVND (reference sequence). Trimming at V came to 8 bases and at J to 1 base, leaving 6 bases not matched to a gene. CDR3 length: 15 amino acids. In DNA, the CDR3 is TGTGCCAGTCAGGACAGGGCTGAAACTAATGAAAAACTGTTTTTT. It is translated as CASQDRAETNEKLFF.

The rearrangement joins TRBV28 to TRBJ1-4, with D possibly TRBD1 on 6 matching bases. Germline V gene lookup returns CDR1 MDHEN and CDR2 SYDVKM. This CDR3 is built from 16 residues. V lost 7 bases and J lost 2, with 17 bases in between. In nucleotides, the CDR3 is TGTGCCAGCACCCGGGGAGGGGGGGCGACTAATGAAAAACTGTTTTTT. Residues: CASTRGGGATNEKLFF. Combining the CDR3 with reference TRBV28 and TRBJ1-4 gives the whole variable domain DVKVTQSSRYLVKRTGEKVFLECVQDMDHENMFWYRQDPGLGLRLIYFSYDVKMKEKGDIPEGYSVSREKKERFSLILESASTNQTSMYLCASTRGGGATNEKLFFGSGTQLSVL.

V is TRBV5-1 and J is TRBJ2-1, with D possibly being TRBD2 (6 bases). Germline assignment: CDR1 SGHRS and CDR2 YFSETQ. CDR3 length: 13 residues. Trimming shortened V by 5 bases and J by 10 bases, and 16 bases separated the two germline ends. CDR3 DNA sequence: TGCGCCAGCAGGGAGGGAGGTTGGGAGGAGCAGTTCTTC. Protein: CASREGGWEEQFF.

The chain is built from TRBV25-1 and TRBJ2-7, with a tentative D call TRBD1 (5 bases). Germline loops: CDR1 MGHDK, CDR2 SYGVNS. Between the trimmed V and J ends, which lost 7 bases and 5 bases, there was a span of 9 bases. The CDR3 totals 11 residues. The CDR3 coding sequence is TGTGCCAGCAATGTGGGGCACGAGCAGTACTTC. Its protein product is CASNVGHEQYF.

V gene TRBV30 combines with J gene TRBJ2-3, with D tentatively TRBD2 (5 bases). The CDR3 covers 13 residues. The V end was cut by 7 bases, the J end by 5 bases, with 16 bases between. Per the germline V gene, CDR1 is GTSNPN and CDR2 is SVGIG (reference sequence). CDR3 loop: CASLNPGKDTQYF. The CDR3 DNA sequence: TGTGCCTCCCTTAACCCCGGGAAAGATACGCAGTATTTT.

In DNA, the CDR3 is TGTGCCAGCAGCTTTCGGTACACCTTC. Translating it yields CASSFRYTF. The genes are TRBV7-6 and TRBJ1-2; no firm D call. This CDR3 comprises 9 residues. Germline CDR1 reads SGHVS; CDR2 reads FNYEAQ. Trimming took 3 bases from V and 11 from J, leaving 4 bases between them. Full variable domain (rest looked up from reference TRBV7-6 and TRBJ1-2): GAGVSQSPRYKVTKRGQDVALRCDPISGHVSLYWYRQALGQGPEFLTYFNYEAQQDKSGLPNDRFSAERPEGSISTLTIQRTEQRDSAMYRCASSFRYTFGSGTRLTVV.

This chain connects TRBV20-1 to TRBJ2-3; a possible D gene is TRBD1 (6 bases). The germline V gene has CDR1 DFQATT and CDR2 SNEGSKA (reference sequence). V was trimmed by 6 bases and J by 7 bases, leaving 11 bases between them. This CDR3 is built from 11 residues. CDR3 nucleotide sequence: TGCAGTGCAATAGGACAGAATACGCAGTATTTT. It is translated as CSAIGQNTQYF.